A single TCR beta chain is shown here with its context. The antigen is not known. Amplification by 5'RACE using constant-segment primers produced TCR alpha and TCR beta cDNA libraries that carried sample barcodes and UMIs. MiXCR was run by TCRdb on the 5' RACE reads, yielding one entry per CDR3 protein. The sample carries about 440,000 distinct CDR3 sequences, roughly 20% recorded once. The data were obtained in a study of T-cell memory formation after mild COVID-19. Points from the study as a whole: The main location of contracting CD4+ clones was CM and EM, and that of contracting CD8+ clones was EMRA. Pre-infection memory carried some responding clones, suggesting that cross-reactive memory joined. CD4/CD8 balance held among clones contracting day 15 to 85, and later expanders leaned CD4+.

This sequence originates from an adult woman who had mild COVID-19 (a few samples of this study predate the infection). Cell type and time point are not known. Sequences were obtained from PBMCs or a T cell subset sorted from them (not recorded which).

The CDR3 spells CASSQVDRGSDTQYF. The DNA of the CDR3 is TGTGCCAGCAGCCAAGTGGACAGGGGTTCGGATACGCAGTATTTT. This sequence joins TRBV3-1 and TRBJ2-3; TRBD1 matches at 9 bases. The CDR3 totals 15 residues. Unmatched junction bases numbered 5, after V lost 1 base and J lost 6 bases. Germline V CDR1 and CDR2: LGHDT, YNNKEL (reference sequence).